The clone carrying this T cell receptor (beta chain) was seen a few times. Its antigen remains unidentified. Individual cDNA molecules each carried unique molecular identifiers attached by the library. TCRdb analysed the RACE reads with MiXCR anew, one entry per CDR3 protein. This table holds 350,000 to 400,000 distinct CDR3 sequences, approximately 5.1% found once. This sample is part of a study of human T cells and chemical hapten exposure. Study overall: Affected patients, primarily female, had alopecia areata, totalis or universalis.

Study-wide results and limits: Expanded TCR sets contained significantly more large CDR3 similarity clusters than controls. Counts of expanded TCRs (at PT1) showed a positive correlation with patch test score.

This sample's time point: pre-sensitization, week 0. Specified treatment: therapeutic diphenylcyclopropenone sensitization with weekly scalp DPC. The sequence was collected from a woman between 45 and 65 years old with alopecia areata. Some clones in this sample may be carry-over from other donors' samples. The sequencing here drew on whole blood, taken in connection with sensitization to the hapten diphenylcyclopropenone (DPC).

CDR3 DNA sequence: TGTGCCTGGAGACAGGGTTTCACAACTAATGAAAAACTGTTTTTT. Its translation is CAWRQGFTTNEKLFF. This rearrangement joins TRBV30 to TRBJ1-4; the D gene is possibly TRBD1 (6 bases). The CDR3 runs to 15 residues. Germline V CDR1 and CDR2: GTSNPN, SVGIG (reference sequence). Trimming took off 3 bases at V and 0 bases at J, with 11 bases between the two ends.